This T cell receptor beta chain originates from a study of blood T cell repertoires in COVID-19. The CDR3 consists of 15 residues. Trimming left V 4 bases short and J 5 bases short, with 17 bases between. The germline V gene has CDR1 LNHDA and CDR2 SQIVND (reference sequence). Original processing notes: Nucleated cell number was recorded as an estimate derived from reference gene primer amplification. TCRdb's table, derived via immunoSEQ multiplex PCR, lists solely in-frame clones and lacks some. The DNA was the basis for D and trimming; V, J and clone size are from that table. This table holds under 450,000 clones, about 90% found once. Participants had their cohort set by participant-reported clinical history. Among Cohort 3 donors, those recovered had two negative PCRs, clearance, or symptom resolution.

The clonotype originates from a young man who had recovered from COVID-19. The V call is TRBV19, the J call TRBJ2-5; weak D call: TRBD1 (6 bases). The sample taken for sequencing was PBMCs or T cells enriched from blood (not recorded which). CDR3 loop: CASSTGVASGETQYF. CDR3 DNA: TGTGCCAGTAGTACAGGGGTTGCCTCGGGGGAGACCCAGTACTTC.